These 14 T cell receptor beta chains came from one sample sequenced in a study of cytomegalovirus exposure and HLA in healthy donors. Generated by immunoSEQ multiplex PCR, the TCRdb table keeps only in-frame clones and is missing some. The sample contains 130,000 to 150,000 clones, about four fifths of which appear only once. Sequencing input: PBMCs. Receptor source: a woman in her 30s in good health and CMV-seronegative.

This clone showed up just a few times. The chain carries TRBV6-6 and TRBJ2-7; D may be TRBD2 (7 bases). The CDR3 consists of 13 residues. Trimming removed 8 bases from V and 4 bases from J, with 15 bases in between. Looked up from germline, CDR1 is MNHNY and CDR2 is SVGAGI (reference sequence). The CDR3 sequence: CASGGARQYEQYF. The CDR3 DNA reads TGTGCCAGCGGGGGGGCCCGTCAGTACGAGCAGTACTTC.

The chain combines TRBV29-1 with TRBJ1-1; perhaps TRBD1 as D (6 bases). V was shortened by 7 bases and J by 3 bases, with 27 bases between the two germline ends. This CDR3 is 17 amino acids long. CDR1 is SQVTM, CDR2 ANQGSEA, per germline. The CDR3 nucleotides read TGCAGCGCCATTCCTAGGGGGGGGCGATTTATGTACACTGAAGCTTTCTTT. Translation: CSAIPRGGRFMYTEAFF. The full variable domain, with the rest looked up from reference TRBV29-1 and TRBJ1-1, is SAVISQKPSRDICQRGTSLTIQCQVDSQVTMMFWYRQQPGQSLTLIATANQGSEATYESGFVIDKFPISRPNLTFSTLTVSNMSPEDSSIYLCSAIPRGGRFMYTEAFFGQGTRLTVV.

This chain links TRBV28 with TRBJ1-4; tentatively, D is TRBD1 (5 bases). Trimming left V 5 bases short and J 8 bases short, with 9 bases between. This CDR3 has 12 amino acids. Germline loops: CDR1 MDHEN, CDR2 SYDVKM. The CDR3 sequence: CASSTGGEKLFF. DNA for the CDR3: TGTGCCAGCAGTACGGGGGGGGAAAAACTGTTTTTT. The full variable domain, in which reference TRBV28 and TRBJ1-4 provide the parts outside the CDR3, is DVKVTQSSRYLVKRTGEKVFLECVQDMDHENMFWYRQDPGLGLRLIYFSYDVKMKEKGDIPEGYSVSREKKERFSLILESASTNQTSMYLCASSTGGEKLFFGSGTQLSVL.

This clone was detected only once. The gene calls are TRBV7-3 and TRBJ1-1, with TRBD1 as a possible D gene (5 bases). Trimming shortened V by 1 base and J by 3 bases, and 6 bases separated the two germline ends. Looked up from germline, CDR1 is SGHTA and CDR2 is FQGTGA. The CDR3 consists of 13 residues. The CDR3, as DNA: TGTGCCAGCAGCTTAAAAGGGGACACTGAAGCTTTCTTT. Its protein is CASSLKGDTEAFF.

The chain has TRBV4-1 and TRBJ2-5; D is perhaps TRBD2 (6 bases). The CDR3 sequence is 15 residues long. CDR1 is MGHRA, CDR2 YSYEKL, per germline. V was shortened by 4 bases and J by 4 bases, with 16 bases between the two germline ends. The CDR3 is CASSPGPGRLETQYF. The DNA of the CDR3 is TGCGCCAGCAGCCCAGGTCCGGGGAGGTTAGAGACCCAGTACTTC.

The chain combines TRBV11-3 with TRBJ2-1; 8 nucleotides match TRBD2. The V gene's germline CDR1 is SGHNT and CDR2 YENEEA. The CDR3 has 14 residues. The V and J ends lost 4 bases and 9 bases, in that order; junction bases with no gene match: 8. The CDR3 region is CASSSIRGGSEQFF. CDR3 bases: TGTGCCAGCAGCTCGATTCGGGGGGGTAGTGAGCAGTTCTTC.

DNA for the CDR3: TGTGCCAGCAGCGGTGCGGGACAGCCCAACACCGGGGAGCTGTTTTTT. Protein: CASSGAGQPNTGELFF. V and J are TRBV7-6 and TRBJ2-2; tentative D call: TRBD1 (7 bases). Germline CDR1 reads SGHVS; CDR2 reads FNYEAQ. The V end was cut by 5 bases, the J end by 2 bases, with 15 bases between. The CDR3 sequence is 16 residues long.

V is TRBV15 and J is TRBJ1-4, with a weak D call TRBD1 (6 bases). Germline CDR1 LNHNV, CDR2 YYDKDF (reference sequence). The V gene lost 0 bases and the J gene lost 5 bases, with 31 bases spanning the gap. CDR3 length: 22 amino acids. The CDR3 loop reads CATSRDWVKMWGHGLWNEKLFF. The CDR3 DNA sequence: TGTGCCACCAGCAGAGATTGGGTGAAGATGTGGGGACACGGATTATGGAATGAAAAACTGTTTTTT.

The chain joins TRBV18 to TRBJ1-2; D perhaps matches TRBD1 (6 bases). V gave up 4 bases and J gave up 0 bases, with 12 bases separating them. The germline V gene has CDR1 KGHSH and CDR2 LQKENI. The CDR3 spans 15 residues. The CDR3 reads CASSQGQNPNYGYTF. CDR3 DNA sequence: TGTGCCAGCTCACAAGGACAGAATCCTAACTATGGCTACACCTTC.

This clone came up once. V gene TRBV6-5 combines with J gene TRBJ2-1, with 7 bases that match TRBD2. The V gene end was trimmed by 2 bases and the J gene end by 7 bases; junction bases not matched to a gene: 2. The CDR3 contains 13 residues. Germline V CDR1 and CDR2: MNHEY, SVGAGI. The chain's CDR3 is CASSYGRGNEQFF. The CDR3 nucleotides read TGTGCCAGCAGTTACGGGAGGGGAAATGAGCAGTTCTTC.

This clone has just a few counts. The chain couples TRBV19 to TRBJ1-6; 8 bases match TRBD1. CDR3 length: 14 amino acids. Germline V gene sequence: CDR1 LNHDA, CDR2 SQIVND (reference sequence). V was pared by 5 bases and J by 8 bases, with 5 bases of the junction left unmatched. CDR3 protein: CASSSGGAYSPLHF. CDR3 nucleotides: TGTGCCAGTAGTTCAGGGGGCGCTTATTCACCCCTCCACTTT.

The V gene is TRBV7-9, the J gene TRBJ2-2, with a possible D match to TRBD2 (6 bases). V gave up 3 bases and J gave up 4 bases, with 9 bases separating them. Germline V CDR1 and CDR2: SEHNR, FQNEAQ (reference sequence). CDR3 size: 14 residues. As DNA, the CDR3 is TGTGCCAGCAGCTTTGCGGGGCGCACCGGGGAGCTGTTTTTT. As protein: CASSFAGRTGELFF.

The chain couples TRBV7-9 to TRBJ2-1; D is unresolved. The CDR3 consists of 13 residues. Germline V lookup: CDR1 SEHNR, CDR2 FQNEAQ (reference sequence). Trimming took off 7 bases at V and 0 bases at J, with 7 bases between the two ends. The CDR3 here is CASTRYSYNEQFF. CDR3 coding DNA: TGTGCCAGCACTCGGTACTCCTACAATGAGCAGTTCTTC.

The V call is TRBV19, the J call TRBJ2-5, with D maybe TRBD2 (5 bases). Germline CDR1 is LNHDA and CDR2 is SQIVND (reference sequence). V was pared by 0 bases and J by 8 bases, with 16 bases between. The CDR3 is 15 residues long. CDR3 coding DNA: TGTGCCAGTAGTATAGATGCCGGACGGGGAGAAACCCAGTACTTC. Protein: CASSIDAGRGETQYF.